Listed below are T cell receptor beta chains from one sample, sequenced in a study of cytomegalovirus exposure and HLA in healthy donors. Assay: immunoSEQ multiplex PCR; the TCRdb copy retains only in-frame clones and omits some. The record lists under 200,000 clones, of which the ten most abundant hold almost 6.5%. Sample: PBMCs. The receptors derive from a man aged 25-45 years in good health and CMV-seronegative. Both conserved end residues are trimmed from each CDR3.

v_call	j_call	cdr3_aa
TRBV6-6	TRBJ1-1	AIDTHGGGTEAF
TRBV18	TRBJ1-6	ASSPPSPGQGSSPLH
TRBV12-5	TRBJ1-1	ASGFDRNTEAF
TRBV7-2	TRBJ2-3	ASSFGLGTDTQY
TRBV10-3	TRBJ1-2	AIKWAGSGYT
TRBV5-1	TRBJ2-3	ASSPRQGGTDTQY
TRBV5-1	TRBJ2-7	ASSLSGAGYEQY
TRBV30	TRBJ1-5	AWSGTVYSNQPQH
TRBV7-3	TRBJ2-3	ASSFPRGGGQGKDTQY
TRBV19	TRBJ1-2	ASSRQGYGYT
TRBV19	TRBJ1-2	ASSVGSGYT
TRBV10-3	TRBJ2-7	AAGQASDEQY
TRBV19	TRBJ1-2	ASSVETGGYGYT
TRBV10-1	TRBJ2-1	ASSDRGRWDEQF
TRBV4-3	TRBJ2-3	ASAGRASTDTQY
TRBV15	TRBJ1-2	ATSRYRGSGGYEDGYT
TRBV27	TRBJ1-2	ASSLGAGRNYGYT
TRBV7-9	TRBJ2-3	ASSLAGGDTDTQY
TRBV5-1	TRBJ1-6	ASSPGQGATLYNSPLH
TRBV7-9	TRBJ1-3	ASSLALTGAFGNTIY
TRBV6-5	TRBJ2-7	ASRPTGGVGEQY
TRBV5-1	TRBJ2-1	ASSLDTGLADNEQF
TRBV4-1	TRBJ2-1	ASSQGQDSYNEQF
TRBV18	TRBJ1-3	ASSRNGQGSVGNTIY
TRBV5-8	TRBJ1-6	ASSRRRDNSPLH
TRBV29-1	TRBJ2-2	SVEGERVGTHGELF
TRBV19	TRBJ2-1	ASSSPGSSYNEQF
TRBV7-9	TRBJ1-5	ASSLAHWGVSSNQPQH
TRBV18	TRBJ1-2	ASSPTENYGYT
TRBV7-2	TRBJ2-7	ASSLAGVQY
TRBV14	TRBJ2-3	ASSQGRTDTQY